The 9 T cell receptor beta chains reported below all come from one sample, sequenced in a study of shared clonotypes between healthy human individuals. Only in-frame clones appear in the TCRdb table, and some are missing; sequencing was by immunoSEQ multiplex PCR. This repertoire shows around 500,000 clones, about 84% found once; its top ten account for over 9.5%. The sample comprised PBMCs. These receptors were collected from a middle-aged woman in good health. Some clones in this sample may be carry-over from other donors' samples.

V usage is TRBV2 and J usage is TRBJ1-1; D perhaps matches TRBD1 (6 bases). Germline lookup yields CDR1 SNHLY and CDR2 FYNNEI. This CDR3 spans 14 amino acids. Trimming took off 5 bases at V and 0 bases at J, with 10 bases between the two ends. The CDR3 sequence is CASSRGAMNTEAFF. The CDR3 coding sequence is TGTGCCAGCAGTCGGGGGGCGATGAACACTGAAGCTTTCTTT. The full variable domain, its missing parts supplied by reference TRBV2 and TRBJ1-1, is EPEVTQTPSHQVTQMGQEVILRCVPISNHLYFYWYRQILGQKVEFLVSFYNNEISEKSEIFDDQFSVERPDGSNFTLKIRSTKLEDSAMYFCASSRGAMNTEAFFGQGTRLTVV.

This chain uses TRBV5-1 with TRBJ2-5, with 11 bases matching TRBD1. The J segment lost 5 bases and the V segment lost 3 bases, leaving 3 bases of the junction unmatched. From germline, CDR1 is SGHRS and CDR2 YFSETQ. This CDR3 has 14 residues. The CDR3 spells CASSWTGGEETQYF. CDR3 nucleotides: TGCGCCAGCAGCTGGACAGGGGGCGAGGAGACCCAGTACTTC.

This chain links TRBV21-1 with TRBJ1-2; TRBD1, as called in the table, went unchecked against the DNA. TRBV21-1 is recorded as a pseudogene. The CDR3 sequence is 14 residues long. The CDR3 nucleotides read TGTGCCAGCAGCATTGGGACAGGGAAGGATGGCTACACCTTC. Translated: CASSIGTGKDGYTF.

Notes on this clone: A far larger clone is one nucleotide away, so this likely arose from a read error. The chain employs TRBV6-5 and TRBJ2-5, with TRBD1 as a possible D gene (8 bases). The J call could be wrong; TRBJ2-7 is a better fit for the DNA end. Germline V lookup: CDR1 MNHEY, CDR2 SVGAGI. This CDR3 comprises 14 residues. CDR3 region: CASRGGTGPYEQYF. The CDR3 DNA reads as TGTGCCAGCAGGGGGGGGACAGGACCCTACGAGCAGTACTTC.

This clone was seen just once. The gene calls are TRBV25-1 and TRBJ1-1; no definite D call. The CDR3 totals 12 residues. The V end lost 7 bases, the J end lost 2 bases, and 8 bases lay between the germline ends. The germline gives CDR1 MGHDK, CDR2 SYGVNS. The DNA of the CDR3 is TGTGCCAGCAACGACGGCAACACTGAAGCTTTCTTT. It yields the protein CASNDGNTEAFF.

The rearrangement uses TRBV7-9 and TRBJ2-7, with D hard to call. The CDR3 is 13 amino acids. Germline assignment: CDR1 SEHNR and CDR2 FQNEAQ (reference sequence). V lost 6 bases and J lost 6, with 15 bases in between. CDR3 DNA: TGTGCCAGCAGATTTAACACAGCTAGCGAGCAGTACTTC. As protein: CASRFNTASEQYF.

Regarding this clone: A far larger clone is a single base away, which makes a read error likely. The chain couples TRBV7-2 to TRBJ2-7; 7 nucleotides agree with TRBD2. In germline, CDR1 is SGHTA, CDR2 FQGNSA. This CDR3 region has 15 residues. This CDR3 reads CVSSSHGSSGGEQYF. In nucleotides, the CDR3 is TGTGTCAGCAGCTCCCATGGTTCGTCGGGAGGCGAGCAGTACTTC.

As for this clone: One base separates it from a far larger clone, so it is likely a read error. The V gene is TRBV6-6, the J gene TRBJ2-2; 9 nucleotides align to TRBD2. Germline CDR1 is MNHNY and CDR2 is SVGAGI (reference sequence). J gave up 16 bases and V 5 bases, and 8 bases lay outside the gene matches. CDR3 length equals 12 residues. The CDR3, as DNA: TGTGCCAGCAGTAGCGGGGGGCCAGGGCCGTTTTTT. Amino acid sequence: CASSSGGPGPFF.

This clone showed up just a few times. The chain has TRBV28 and TRBJ1-5, with 9 bases matching TRBD1. J was trimmed by 5 bases and V by 7 bases; bases with no gene match: 9. Germline V lookup: CDR1 MDHEN, CDR2 SYDVKM. The length of the CDR3 is 15 residues. DNA for the CDR3: TGTGCCAGCACCCCGGACAGGGGATACGATCAGCCCCAGCATTTT. Its translation is CASTPDRGYDQPQHF.